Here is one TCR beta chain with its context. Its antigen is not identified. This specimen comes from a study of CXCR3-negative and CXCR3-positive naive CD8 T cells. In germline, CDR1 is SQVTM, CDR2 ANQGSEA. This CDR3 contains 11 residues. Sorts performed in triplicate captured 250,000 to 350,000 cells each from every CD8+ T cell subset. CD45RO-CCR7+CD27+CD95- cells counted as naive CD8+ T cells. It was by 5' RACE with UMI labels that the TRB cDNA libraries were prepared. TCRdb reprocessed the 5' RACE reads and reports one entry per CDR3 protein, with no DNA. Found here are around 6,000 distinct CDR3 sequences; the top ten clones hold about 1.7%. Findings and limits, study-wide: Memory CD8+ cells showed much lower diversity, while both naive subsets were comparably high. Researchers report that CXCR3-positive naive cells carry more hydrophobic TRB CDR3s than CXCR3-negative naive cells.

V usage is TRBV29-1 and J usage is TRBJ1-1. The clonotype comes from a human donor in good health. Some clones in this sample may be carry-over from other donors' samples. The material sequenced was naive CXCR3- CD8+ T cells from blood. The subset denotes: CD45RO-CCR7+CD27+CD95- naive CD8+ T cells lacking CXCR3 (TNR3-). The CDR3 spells CSVETAHGAFF.